This T cell receptor (beta chain) was sequenced in a study of shared clonotypes between healthy human individuals. Study-wide points: At large depth, rarefaction still showed sorted-subset sequencing to be incomplete. Four donors held about 5% of naive CD4 clonotypes in common. An expected dependence of interdonor clonotype sharing on sequencing depth was noted.

On this clone itself: The target antigen is unknown.

A 200 ng quantity of DNA, 32,000 or so T cell genomes, went into the sorted-subset replicate PCRs. The repertoire was sequenced with immunoSEQ multiplex PCR; TCRdb's copy has only in-frame clones and lacks some. This table has over a million clones, roughly 70% appearing once. This sequence was found in a man aged 18 to 35 in good health. The sample was memory CD4+ T cells sorted from blood. Documented subset: CD45RA-negative fraction.

The CDR3 spells CASSPRADDGETQYF. In DNA, the CDR3 is TGTGCCAGCTCACCAAGGGCAGACGACGGAGAGACCCAGTACTTC. This chain joins TRBV18 and TRBJ2-5, with D hard to call. CDR3 size: 15 residues. Germline lookup yields CDR1 KGHSH and CDR2 LQKENI. Trimming removed 2 bases from V and 4 bases from J, with 14 bases in between. The full variable domain, with the rest looked up from reference TRBV18 and TRBJ2-5, is NAGVMQNPRHLVRRRGQEARLRCSPMKGHSHVYWYRQLPEEGLKFMVYLQKENIIDESGMPKERFSAEFPKEGPSILRIQQVVRGDSAAYFCASSPRADDGETQYFGPGTRLLVL.